These 2 T cell receptor beta chains were sequenced from one sample in a study of identical twins. One entry per CDR3 protein, called by TCRdb with MiXCR from the 5' RACE reads. The table shows about 530,000 distinct CDR3 sequences, with 20% to 25% occurring only once. These records were also assigned to another study, of yellow fever vaccine responses in identical twins.

The sequenced material came from CD4+ T cells sorted from blood. The receptors originated from a woman aged 18-29 years in good health.

This clonotype was observed at least ten times. The genes are TRBV20-1 and TRBJ2-7; TRBD2 might be the D (7 bases). Germline CDR1 and CDR2: DFQATT and SNEGSKA (reference sequence). CDR3 length equals 13 residues. Trimming cost V 2 bases and J 5 bases, with 13 bases left between them. The CDR3 DNA reads as TGCAGTGCTAGAAGGGGGGGGATGGACGAGCAGTACGTC. Translating it yields CSARRGGMDEQYV.

The V and J genes are TRBV18 and TRBJ2-7, with 9 bases lining up with TRBD1. CDR1 is KGHSH and CDR2 is LQKENI in the germline V gene. The CDR3 is made up of 14 amino acids. Trimming cost V 3 bases and J 1 base; bases outside gene matches: 1. The CDR3 DNA follows: TGTGCCAGCTCACCGACAGGGGGGTCCTACGAGCAGTACTTC. This encodes CASSPTGGSYEQYF. Based on the CDR3 plus reference TRBV18 and TRBJ2-7, the full variable domain is NAGVMQNPRHLVRRRGQEARLRCSPMKGHSHVYWYRQLPEEGLKFMVYLQKENIIDESGMPKERFSAEFPKEGPSILRIQQVVRGDSAAYFCASSPTGGSYEQYFGPGTRLTVT.